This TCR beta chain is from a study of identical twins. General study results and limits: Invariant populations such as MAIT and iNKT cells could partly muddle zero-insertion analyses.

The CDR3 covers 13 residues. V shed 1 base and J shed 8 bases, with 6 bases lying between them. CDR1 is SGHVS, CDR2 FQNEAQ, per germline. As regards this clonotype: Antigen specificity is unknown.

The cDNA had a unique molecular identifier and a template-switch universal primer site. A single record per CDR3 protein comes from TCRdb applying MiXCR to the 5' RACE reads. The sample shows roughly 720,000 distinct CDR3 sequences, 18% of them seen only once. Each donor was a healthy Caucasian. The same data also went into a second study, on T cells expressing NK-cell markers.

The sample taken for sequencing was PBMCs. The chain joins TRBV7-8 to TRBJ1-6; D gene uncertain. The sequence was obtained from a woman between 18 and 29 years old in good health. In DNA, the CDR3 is TGTGCCAGCAGCTTAGAAGCGGATTCACCCCTCCACTTT. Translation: CASSLEADSPLHF. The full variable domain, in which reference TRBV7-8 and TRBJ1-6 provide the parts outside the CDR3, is GAGVSQSPRYKVAKRGQDVALRCDPISGHVSLFWYQQALGQGPEFLTYFQNEAQLDKSGLPSDRFFAERPEGSVSTLKIQRTQQEDSAVYLCASSLEADSPLHFGNGTRLTVT.